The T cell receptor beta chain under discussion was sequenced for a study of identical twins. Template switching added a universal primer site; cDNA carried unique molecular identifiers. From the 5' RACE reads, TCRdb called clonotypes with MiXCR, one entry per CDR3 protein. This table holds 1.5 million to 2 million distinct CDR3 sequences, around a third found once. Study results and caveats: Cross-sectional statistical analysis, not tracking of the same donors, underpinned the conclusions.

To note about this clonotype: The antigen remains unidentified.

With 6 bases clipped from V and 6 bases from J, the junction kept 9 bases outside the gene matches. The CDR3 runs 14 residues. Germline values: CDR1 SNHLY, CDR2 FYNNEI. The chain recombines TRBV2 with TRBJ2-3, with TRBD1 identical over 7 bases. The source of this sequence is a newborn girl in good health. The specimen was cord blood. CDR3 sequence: CASRPRTGVDTQYF. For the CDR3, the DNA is TGTGCCAGCAGACCGAGGACAGGCGTCGATACGCAGTATTTT. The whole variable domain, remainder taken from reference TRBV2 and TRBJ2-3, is EPEVTQTPSHQVTQMGQEVILRCVPISNHLYFYWYRQILGQKVEFLVSFYNNEISEKSEIFDDQFSVERPDGSNFTLKIRSTKLEDSAMYFCASRPRTGVDTQYFGPGTRLTVL.